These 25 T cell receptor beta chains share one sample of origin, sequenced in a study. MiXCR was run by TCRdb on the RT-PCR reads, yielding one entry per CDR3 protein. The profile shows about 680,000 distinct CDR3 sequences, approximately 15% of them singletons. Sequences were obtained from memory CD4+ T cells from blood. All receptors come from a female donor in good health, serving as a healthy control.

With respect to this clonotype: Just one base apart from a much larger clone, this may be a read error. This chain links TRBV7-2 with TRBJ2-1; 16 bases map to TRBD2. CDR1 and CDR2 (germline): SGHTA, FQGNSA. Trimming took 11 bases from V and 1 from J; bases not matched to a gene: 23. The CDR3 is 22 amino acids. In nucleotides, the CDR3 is TGTGCCTCTCGAAGCAGACCGAACAGGGGACTAGCGGGAGGGAGTTCCTACAATGAGCAGTTCTTC. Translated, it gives CASRSRPNRGLAGGSSYNEQFF.

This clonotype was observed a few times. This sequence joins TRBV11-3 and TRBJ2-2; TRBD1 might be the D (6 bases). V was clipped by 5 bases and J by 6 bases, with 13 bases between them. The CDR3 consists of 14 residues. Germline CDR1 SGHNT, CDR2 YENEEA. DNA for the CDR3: TGTGCCAGCAGCGCCTACAGGGTGCCCGGGGAGCTGTTTTTT. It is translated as CASSAYRVPGELFF.

The CDR3 DNA is TGCGCCAGCAGCTTTGCCGGGGAAGTGGGAGAAAAACTGTTTTTT. It codes for CASSFAGEVGEKLFF. The chain uses TRBV5-1 and TRBJ1-4; D remains unclear. The V end lost 2 bases, the J end lost 8 bases, and 16 bases lay between the germline ends. This CDR3 has 15 residues. Germline CDR1 SGHRS, CDR2 YFSETQ.

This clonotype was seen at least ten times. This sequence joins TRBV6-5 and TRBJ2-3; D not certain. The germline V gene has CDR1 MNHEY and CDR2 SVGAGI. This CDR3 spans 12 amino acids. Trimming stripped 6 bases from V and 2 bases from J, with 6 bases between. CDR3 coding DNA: TGTGCCAGCAGGGGGAACACAGATACGCAGTATTTT. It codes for CASRGNTDTQYF.

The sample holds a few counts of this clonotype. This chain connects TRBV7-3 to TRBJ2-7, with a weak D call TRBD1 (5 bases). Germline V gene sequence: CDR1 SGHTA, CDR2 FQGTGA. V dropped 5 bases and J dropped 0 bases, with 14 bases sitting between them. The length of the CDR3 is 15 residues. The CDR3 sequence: CASSVTGSISYEQYF. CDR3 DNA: TGTGCCAGCAGCGTTACAGGTTCCATCTCCTACGAGCAGTACTTC.

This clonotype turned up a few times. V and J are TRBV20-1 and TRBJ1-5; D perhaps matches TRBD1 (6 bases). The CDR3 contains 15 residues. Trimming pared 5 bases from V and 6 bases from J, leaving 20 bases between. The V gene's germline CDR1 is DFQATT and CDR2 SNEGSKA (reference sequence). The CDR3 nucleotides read TGCAGTGCTTCAGAGACAGGTATATGGGGTCAGCCCCAGCATTTT. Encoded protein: CSASETGIWGQPQHF.

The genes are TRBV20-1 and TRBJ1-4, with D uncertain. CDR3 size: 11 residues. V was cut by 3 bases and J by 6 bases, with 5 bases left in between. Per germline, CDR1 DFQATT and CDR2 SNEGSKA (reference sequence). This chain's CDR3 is CSARADEKLFF. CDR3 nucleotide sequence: TGCAGTGCTAGGGCGGATGAAAAACTGTTTTTT.

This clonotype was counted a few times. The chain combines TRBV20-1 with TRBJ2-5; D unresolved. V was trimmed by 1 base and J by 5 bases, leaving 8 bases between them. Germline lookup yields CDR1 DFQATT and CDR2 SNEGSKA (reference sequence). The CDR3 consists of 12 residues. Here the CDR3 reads CSARVSSETQYF. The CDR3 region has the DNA TGCAGTGCTAGAGTTAGCTCGGAGACCCAGTACTTC.

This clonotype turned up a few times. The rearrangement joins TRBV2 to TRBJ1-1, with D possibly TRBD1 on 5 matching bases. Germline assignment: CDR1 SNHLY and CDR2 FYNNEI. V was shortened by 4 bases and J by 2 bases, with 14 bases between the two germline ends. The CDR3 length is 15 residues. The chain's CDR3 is CASSGVGLLNTEAFF. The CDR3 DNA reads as TGTGCCAGCAGTGGGGTGGGACTCCTTAACACTGAAGCTTTCTTT.

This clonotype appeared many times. CDR3: CASSPRAETGELFF. DNA of the CDR3: TGCGCCAGCAGCCCCAGGGCCGAAACCGGGGAGCTGTTTTTT. The chain recombines TRBV5-1 with TRBJ2-2; weak D call: TRBD1 (5 bases). CDR3 length: 14 residues. Trimming pared 4 bases from V and 5 bases from J, leaving 12 bases between. Germline V gene lookup returns CDR1 SGHRS and CDR2 YFSETQ.

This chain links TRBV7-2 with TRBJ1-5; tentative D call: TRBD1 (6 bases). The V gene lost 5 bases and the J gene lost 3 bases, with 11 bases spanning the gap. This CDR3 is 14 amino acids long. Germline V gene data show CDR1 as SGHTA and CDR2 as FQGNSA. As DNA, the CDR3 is TGTGCCAGCAGCCTGGACAGTGACAATCAGCCCCAGCATTTT. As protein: CASSLDSDNQPQHF. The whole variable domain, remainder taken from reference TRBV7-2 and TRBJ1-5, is GAGVSQSPSNKVTEKGKDVELRCDPISGHTALYWYRQSLGQGLEFLIYFQGNSAPDKSGLPSDRFSAERTGGSVSTLTIQRTQQEDSAVYLCASSLDSDNQPQHFGDGTRLSIL.

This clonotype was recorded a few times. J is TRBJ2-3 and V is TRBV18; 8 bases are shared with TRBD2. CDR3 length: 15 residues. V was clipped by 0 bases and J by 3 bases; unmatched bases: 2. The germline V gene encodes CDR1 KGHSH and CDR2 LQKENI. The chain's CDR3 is CASSPPLAGTDTQYF. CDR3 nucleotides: TGTGCCAGCTCACCACCCTTAGCGGGGACAGATACGCAGTATTTT.

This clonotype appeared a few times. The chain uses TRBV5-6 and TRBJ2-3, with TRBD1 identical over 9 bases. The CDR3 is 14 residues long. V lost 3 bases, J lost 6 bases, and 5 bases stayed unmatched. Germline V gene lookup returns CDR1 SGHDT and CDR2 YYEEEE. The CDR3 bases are TGTGCCAGCAGCTCCCGACAGGGGGTGGATACGCAGTATTTT. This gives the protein CASSSRQGVDTQYF.

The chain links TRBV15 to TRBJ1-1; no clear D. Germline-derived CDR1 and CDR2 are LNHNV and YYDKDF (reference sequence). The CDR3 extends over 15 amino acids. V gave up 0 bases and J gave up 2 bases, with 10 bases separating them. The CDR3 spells CATSRDPGQNTEAFF. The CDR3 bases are TGTGCCACCAGCAGAGACCCCGGGCAAAACACTGAAGCTTTCTTT.

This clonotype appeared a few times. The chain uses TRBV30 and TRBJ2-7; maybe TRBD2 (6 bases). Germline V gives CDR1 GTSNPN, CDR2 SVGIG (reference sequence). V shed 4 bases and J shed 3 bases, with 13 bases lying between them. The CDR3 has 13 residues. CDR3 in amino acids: CAWTSGLYYEQYF. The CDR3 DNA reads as TGTGCCTGGACATCGGGACTCTACTACGAGCAGTACTTC.

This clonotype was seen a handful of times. In DNA, the CDR3 is TGTGCCAGCAGCTCGGGAGAGTGGGAGACCCAGTACTTC. The encoded protein is CASSSGEWETQYF. The rearrangement uses TRBV7-2 and TRBJ2-5; D possibly corresponds to TRBD2 (6 bases). This CDR3 has 13 amino acids. Trimming took off 4 bases at V and 5 bases at J, with 11 bases between the two ends. Germline CDR1 and CDR2: SGHTA and FQGNSA. The full variable domain, its missing parts supplied by reference TRBV7-2 and TRBJ2-5, is GAGVSQSPSNKVTEKGKDVELRCDPISGHTALYWYRQSLGQGLEFLIYFQGNSAPDKSGLPSDRFSAERTGGSVSTLTIQRTQQEDSAVYLCASSSGEWETQYFGPGTRLLVL.

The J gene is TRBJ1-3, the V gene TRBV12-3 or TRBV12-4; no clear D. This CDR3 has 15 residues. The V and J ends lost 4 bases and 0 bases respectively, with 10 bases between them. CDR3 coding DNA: TGTGCCAGCAGTTCGGCCAGCTTCTCTGGAAACACCATATATTTT. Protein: CASSSASFSGNTIYF.

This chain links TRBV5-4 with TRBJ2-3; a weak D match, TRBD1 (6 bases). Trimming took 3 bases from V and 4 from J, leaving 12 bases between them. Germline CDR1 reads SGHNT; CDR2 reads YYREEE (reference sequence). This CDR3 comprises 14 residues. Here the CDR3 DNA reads TGTGCCAGCAGCTCATCGAACAGGGCAGATACGCAGTATTTT. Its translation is CASSSSNRADTQYF.

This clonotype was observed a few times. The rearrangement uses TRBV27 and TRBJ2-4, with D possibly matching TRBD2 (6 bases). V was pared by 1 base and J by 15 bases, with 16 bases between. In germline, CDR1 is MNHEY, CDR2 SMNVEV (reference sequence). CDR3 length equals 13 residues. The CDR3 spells CASSLLSSGLTYF. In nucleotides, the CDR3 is TGTGCCAGCAGTTTATTGAGTAGTGGACTAACGTACTTC.

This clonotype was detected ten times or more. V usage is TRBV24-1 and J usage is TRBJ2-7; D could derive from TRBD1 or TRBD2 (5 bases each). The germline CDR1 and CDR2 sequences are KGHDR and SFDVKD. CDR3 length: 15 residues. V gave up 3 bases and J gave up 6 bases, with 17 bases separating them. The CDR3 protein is CATSDPGQGAGEQYF. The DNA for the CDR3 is TGTGCCACCAGTGATCCCGGGCAGGGAGCCGGCGAGCAGTACTTC.

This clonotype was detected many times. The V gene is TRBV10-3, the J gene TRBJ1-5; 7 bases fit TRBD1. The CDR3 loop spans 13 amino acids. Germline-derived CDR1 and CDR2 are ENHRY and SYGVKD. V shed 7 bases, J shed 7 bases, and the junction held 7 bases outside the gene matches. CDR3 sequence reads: CAIKGQAGQPQHF. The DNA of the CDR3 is TGTGCCATCAAAGGACAGGCGGGCCAGCCCCAGCATTTT.

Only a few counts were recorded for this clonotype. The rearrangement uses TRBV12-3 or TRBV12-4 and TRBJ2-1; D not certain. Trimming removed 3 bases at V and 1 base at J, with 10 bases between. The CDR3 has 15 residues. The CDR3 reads CASSFSVGSYNEQFF. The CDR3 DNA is TGTGCCAGCAGTTTCTCGGTGGGGTCCTACAATGAGCAGTTCTTC.

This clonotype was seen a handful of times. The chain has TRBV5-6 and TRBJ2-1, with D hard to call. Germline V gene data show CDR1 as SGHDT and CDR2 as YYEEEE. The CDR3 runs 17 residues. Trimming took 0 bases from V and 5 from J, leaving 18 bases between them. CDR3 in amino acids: CASSLVGFRTQNNEQFF. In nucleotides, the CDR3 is TGTGCCAGCAGCTTGGTGGGATTTAGAACTCAAAACAATGAGCAGTTCTTC.

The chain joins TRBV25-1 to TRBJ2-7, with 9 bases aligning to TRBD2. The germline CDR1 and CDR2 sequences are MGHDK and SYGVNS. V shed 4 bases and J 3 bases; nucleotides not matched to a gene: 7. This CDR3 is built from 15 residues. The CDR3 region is CASSGPSGVNYEQYF. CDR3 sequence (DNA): TGTGCCAGCAGTGGACCTAGCGGGGTAAACTACGAGCAGTACTTC.

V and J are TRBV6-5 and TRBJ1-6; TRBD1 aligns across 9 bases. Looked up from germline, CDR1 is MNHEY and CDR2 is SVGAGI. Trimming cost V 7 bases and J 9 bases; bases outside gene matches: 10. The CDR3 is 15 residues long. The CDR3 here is CASNSRGQGGSPLHF. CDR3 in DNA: TGTGCCAGCAATTCACGGGGACAGGGAGGTTCACCCCTCCACTTT.